A selection of T cell receptor beta chains follows, all from one sample in a study of blood T cell repertoires in COVID-19. The repertoire was sequenced with immunoSEQ multiplex PCR; TCRdb's copy has only in-frame clones and lacks some. In the table there are 270,000 or so clones, approximately 83% of which are singletons. Sequenced: PBMCs or T cells enriched from blood (not recorded which). The receptors here all came from a man between 50 and 59 years old who had recovered from COVID-19. The CDR3 runs from the conserved cysteine through the conserved F or W. A D gene is named only where the DNA matches it firmly. The size field is filled for only some rows; it gives once, few, many or a size class.

V	size	D	J	DNA	CDR3
TRBV7-9	-	-	TRBJ2-7	TGTGCCAGCAGCTCCGATTTGGAGGGGGCCCACGAGCAGTACTTC	CASSSDLEGAHEQYF
TRBV19	once	-	TRBJ1-1	TGTGCCAGTAGTCAGGGGTTCTACACTGAAGCTTTCTTT	CASSQGFYTEAFF
TRBV7-9	-	-	TRBJ1-4	TGTGCCAGCAGCTTAGCGCTGGGGGCTTCTAATGAAAAACTGTTTTTT	CASSLALGASNEKLFF
TRBV6-5	once	-	TRBJ1-1	TGTGCCAGCCGGGTCAGTACGGGGAAGACTGAAGCTTTCTTT	CASRVSTGKTEAFF
TRBV9	-	TRBD2	TRBJ2-5	TGTGCCAGCAGCGTAGGGGCTAGCGGGAGGCCCCAAGAGACCCAGTACTTC	CASSVGASGRPQETQYF
TRBV2	-	TRBD1	TRBJ1-2	TGTGCCAGCAGTGAAGGTGGGACAGGGCTTGGCTATGGCTACACCTTC	CASSEGGTGLGYGYTF
TRBV28	-	TRBD2	TRBJ2-1	TGTGCCAGCAGTTTATCGCCCTCCCGGAGCGGGAGGGACAATGAGCAGTTCTTC	CASSLSPSRSGRDNEQFF
TRBV2	-	-	TRBJ1-1	TGTGCCAGCACTAAAACGAGGATGTTTTTTTTGGGCACTGAAGCTTTCTTT	CASTKTRMFFLGTEAFF
TRBV10-2	-	TRBD1	TRBJ2-1	TGCGCCAGCGCTTGGACAGGGGATATCGGTGAGCAGTTCTTC	CASAWTGDIGEQFF
TRBV11-3	-	-	TRBJ1-1	TGTGCCAGCAGCTCAAACAGGGATAACACTGAAGCTTTCTTT	CASSSNRDNTEAFF
TRBV6-5	-	-	TRBJ1-3	TGTGCCAGCAGTTACGGGCGGGGAATCGCTGGAAACACCATATATTTT	CASSYGRGIAGNTIYF
TRBV6-2/TRBV6-3	-	TRBD1	TRBJ1-4	TGTGCCAGCAGTACCCGGACAGGGGGAGTAGAAAAACTGTTTTTT	CASSTRTGGVEKLFF
TRBV5-1	-	TRBD1	TRBJ2-7	TGCGCCAGCAGCCTGGGACAGATTCCCTACGAGCAGTACTTC	CASSLGQIPYEQYF
TRBV27	-	-	TRBJ1-2	TGTGCCAGCAGTTTGATCCCCGAGGGATATTGGGGCTACACCTTC	CASSLIPEGYWGYTF
TRBV3-1/TRBV3-2	-	-	TRBJ1-6	TGTGCCAGCAGCCCGTACGGCAGGGGCCTCCACTTT	CASSPYGRGLHF
TRBV5-6	few	-	TRBJ1-5	TGTGCCAGCAGCCAAAACAGGGCCTTCAATCAGCCCCAGCATTTT	CASSQNRAFNQPQHF
TRBV28	-	-	TRBJ2-2	TGTGCCAGCAGTTCCCCTCGGGAGCTGTTTTTT	CASSSPRELFF
TRBV2	-	-	TRBJ2-1	TGTGCCAGCAGTGAGGGCGGGGGCTTCTCCTACAATGAGCAGTTCTTC	CASSEGGGFSYNEQFF
TRBV19	-	-	TRBJ2-1	TGTGCCAGTAGTATTGCCCAGGGCCTTGAGCAGTTCTTC	CASSIAQGLEQFF
TRBV28	-	-	TRBJ2-3	TGTGCCAGTTCGAAGGGGGGGGGATACACAGATACGCAGTATTTT	CASSKGGGYTDTQYF
TRBV5-1	once	TRBD1	TRBJ2-6	TGCGCCAGCAGCTTGGACGGACAGGGATATGTCGGGGCCAACGTCCTGACTTTC	CASSLDGQGYVGANVLTF
TRBV14	-	-	TRBJ1-6	TGTGCCAGCAGCCAAGATCCGGGGGGTAGGTCACCCCTCCACTTT	CASSQDPGGRSPLHF
TRBV5-1	-	TRBD1	TRBJ1-1	TGCGCCAGCAGCGTGGACAGGGCATTCCGAGTTGAAGCTTTCTTT	CASSVDRAFRVEAFF
TRBV29-1	few	TRBD2	TRBJ2-7	TGCAGCGTCGCCTTAGGAGCGGGAGGAGGATACGAGCAGTACTTC	CSVALGAGGGYEQYF
TRBV28	-	TRBD2	TRBJ2-3	TGTGCCAGCAGTCCCGAGGGGCGACGGGAGGTTGGCACAGATACGCAGTATTTT	CASSPEGRREVGTDTQYF
TRBV5-1	-	-	TRBJ2-3	TGCGCCAGCAGCTCGGGGGCAGATACGCAGTATTTT	CASSSGADTQYF
TRBV2	-	TRBD2	TRBJ2-7	TGTGCCAGCAGAAAGGGACTAGCGGCCTACGAGCAGTACTTC	CASRKGLAAYEQYF
TRBV7-9	-	TRBD2	TRBJ2-1	TGTGCCAGCAGCTTAGTGAGGCTAGCGGGGAATAATGAGCAGTTCTTC	CASSLVRLAGNNEQFF
TRBV30	-	-	TRBJ1-3	TGTGCCTGGAGTGTACGGATCTTGGGGAGTGAAGCTGGAAACACCATATATTTT	CAWSVRILGSEAGNTIYF
TRBV18	-	TRBD2	TRBJ2-1	TGTGCCAGCTCACGAGAACTAAGCGGGGCCGGCGATGAGCAGTTCTTC	CASSRELSGAGDEQFF
TRBV9	-	TRBD2	TRBJ2-2	TGTGCCAGCAGCGTGCCGACTAGCGGGGGGAACACCGGGGAGCTGTTTTTT	CASSVPTSGGNTGELFF
TRBV28	-	TRBD1	TRBJ2-3	TGTGCCAGCACCCCCCCACCGGGACAGGGACTTGATACGCAGTATTTT	CASTPPPGQGLDTQYF